This passage covers 32 T cell receptor beta chains from one sample sequenced in a study of CD8 T cells in Susac syndrome. The RNA, about 0.45 to 1 ug, was put through reverse transcription using random hexamers. One entry per CDR3 protein, called by TCRdb with MiXCR from the immunoSEQ multiplex PCR reads. The sample carries approximately 220,000 distinct CDR3 sequences, 95% recorded once. Source material: CD4+ T cells from PBMCs. All receptors come from a human donor with multiple sclerosis.

The sample holds one count of this clonotype. The V call is TRBV29-1, the J call TRBJ2-1; D is unresolved. The CDR3 contains 10 residues. Trimming took 5 bases from V and 4 from J, leaving 3 bases between them. CDR1 and CDR2 (germline): SQVTM, ANQGSEA. The CDR3 sequence: CSVWYNEQFF. In nucleotides, the CDR3 is TGCAGCGTTTGGTACAATGAGCAGTTCTTC.

V gene TRBV12-3 or TRBV12-4 combines with J gene TRBJ1-1; D is unclear. This CDR3 region has 12 residues. V lost 5 bases and J lost 5, with 9 bases in between. CDR3 residues: CASSPPGTEAFF. The CDR3, as DNA: TGTGCCAGCAGTCCCCCTGGGACTGAAGCTTTCTTT.

The chain is built from TRBV27 and TRBJ1-1; maybe TRBD1 (5 bases). The length of the CDR3 is 11 residues. V lost 8 bases and J 2 bases, leaving 6 bases between the germline ends. The germline V gene has CDR1 MNHEY and CDR2 SMNVEV (reference sequence). The CDR3 nucleotides are TGTGCCAGCCAGGGAAACACTGAAGCTTTCTTT. Protein product: CASQGNTEAFF.

This clonotype was detected once. V and J are TRBV20-1 and TRBJ2-2; D possibly corresponds to TRBD1 (5 bases). V lost 0 bases and J 4 bases, leaving 9 bases between the germline ends. The CDR3 sequence is 14 residues long. The germline V gene encodes CDR1 DFQATT and CDR2 SNEGSKA (reference sequence). In nucleotides, the CDR3 is TGCAGTGCTAGAGATCCCCAGGGCACCGGGGAGCTGTTTTTT. This translates into CSARDPQGTGELFF.

This clonotype is a singleton in its sample. The chain links TRBV6-2 or TRBV6-3 to TRBJ2-1, with 9 bases fitting TRBD1. The CDR3 sequence is 13 residues long. Trimming removed 6 bases from V and 5 bases from J; junction bases left unmatched: 2. Germline values: CDR1 MNHEY, CDR2 SVGEGT. CDR3 protein: CASRRDRDNEQFF. The CDR3 DNA sequence: TGTGCCAGCAGGAGGGACAGGGACAATGAGCAGTTCTTC.

The chain has TRBV20-1 and TRBJ2-1; no clear D. This CDR3 spans 10 amino acids. Trimming pared 6 bases from V and 9 bases from J, leaving 9 bases between. Germline-derived CDR1 and CDR2 are DFQATT and SNEGSKA (reference sequence). The CDR3 here is CSASPFEQFF. CDR3 in DNA: TGCAGTGCCAGCCCGTTTGAGCAGTTCTTC.

The table lists this clonotype with a count of one. The chain recombines TRBV30 with TRBJ2-6; 7 positions match TRBD1. In germline, CDR1 is GTSNPN, CDR2 SVGIG (reference sequence). Trimming took 7 bases from V and 2 from J; bases not matched to a gene: 14. This CDR3 contains 17 residues. The CDR3 DNA reads as TGTGCCTCCATTGAGGGGGCGATTGTGGCTGGGGCCAACGTCCTGACTTTC. Translated, it gives CASIEGAIVAGANVLTF.

This chain uses TRBV5-4 with TRBJ2-1, with a possible D match to TRBD2 (6 bases). This CDR3 has 16 residues. Germline-derived CDR1 and CDR2 are SGHNT and YYREEE (reference sequence). Trimming stripped 7 bases from V and 12 bases from J, with 29 bases between. Here the CDR3 reads CASVHRPPQAPEGQFF. CDR3 nucleotide sequence: TGTGCCAGCGTCCACAGACCACCCCAGGCCCCGGAGGGGCAGTTCTTC.

The DNA for the CDR3 is TGTGCCAGCAGCCAACGGGACTACCAAGAGACCCAGTACTTC. This gives the protein CASSQRDYQETQYF. The chain employs TRBV3-1 and TRBJ2-5, with D perhaps matching TRBD2 (6 bases). Germline CDR1 and CDR2: LGHDT and YNNKEL (reference sequence). Trimming stripped 2 bases from V and 0 bases from J, with 7 bases between. The CDR3 consists of 14 residues.

This rearrangement joins TRBV6-5 to TRBJ2-6; D is undetermined. The V end was cut by 6 bases, the J end by 3 bases, with 6 bases between. The CDR3 contains 13 residues. CDR1 and CDR2 from the germline V gene are MNHEY and SVGAGI. CDR3 nucleotide sequence: TGTGCCAGCAGATTGGTTGGGGCCAACGTCCTGACTTTC. Protein sequence: CASRLVGANVLTF.

The sample holds one count of this clonotype. J is TRBJ1-5 and V is TRBV5-1, with unresolved D. The CDR3 covers 15 residues. V dropped 0 bases and J dropped 0 bases, with 7 bases sitting between them. Germline V gene data show CDR1 as SGHRS and CDR2 as YFSETQ. CDR3 residues: CASSLEGDSNQPQHF. The CDR3 region has the DNA TGCGCCAGCAGCTTGGAAGGAGATAGCAATCAGCCCCAGCATTTT.

The J gene is TRBJ1-6, the V gene TRBV7-2; no firm D call. This CDR3 is 14 amino acids long. The V end lost 2 bases, the J end lost 8 bases, and 10 bases lay between the germline ends. The germline V gene encodes CDR1 SGHTA and CDR2 FQGNSA. The chain's CDR3 is CASSLTSYDSPLHF. CDR3 in DNA: TGTGCCAGCAGCTTAACCTCTTATGATTCACCCCTCCACTTT.

V usage is TRBV4-2 and J usage is TRBJ2-5; possible D gene TRBD2, 5 bases. CDR3 length equals 14 residues. CDR1 is LGHNA and CDR2 is YNFKEQ in the germline V gene. V lost 0 bases and J lost 5, with 10 bases in between. CDR3 bases: TGTGCCAGCAGCCAAGAACTAAGGGAGGAGACCCAGTACTTC. Amino acid sequence: CASSQELREETQYF.

The chain employs TRBV30 and TRBJ1-1; TRBD1 aligns across 8 bases. Germline assignment: CDR1 GTSNPN and CDR2 SVGIG (reference sequence). CDR3 length: 16 residues. J was trimmed by 0 bases and V by 2 bases; bases with no gene match: 8. Written as DNA, the CDR3 is TGTGCCTGGAGTCCACACAGGGGGATGATGAACACTGAAGCTTTCTTT. Residues: CAWSPHRGMMNTEAFF.

The chain couples TRBV9 to TRBJ2-1, with a weak D call TRBD2 (7 bases). The CDR3 has 15 amino acids. The V end lost 0 bases, the J end lost 4 bases, and 11 bases lay between the germline ends. The germline V gene encodes CDR1 SGDLS and CDR2 YYNGEE. The CDR3 DNA reads TGTGCCAGCAGCGTAGGGACTAGGGGGTACAATGAGCAGTTCTTC. Encoded protein: CASSVGTRGYNEQFF.

The chain carries TRBV12-3 or TRBV12-4 and TRBJ2-4; possibly TRBD1 or TRBD2 for D (5 bases each). CDR3 size: 14 residues. The V and J ends lost 4 bases and 1 base respectively, with 8 bases between them. The CDR3 loop is CASSYEGAKNIQYF. In nucleotides, the CDR3 is TGTGCCAGCAGTTACGAGGGGGCCAAAAACATTCAGTACTTC.

The gene calls are TRBV25-1 and TRBJ2-7, with D tentatively TRBD1 (5 bases). The CDR3 contains 13 residues. Germline loops: CDR1 MGHDK, CDR2 SYGVNS. Trimming took off 5 bases at V and 3 bases at J, with 11 bases between the two ends. As DNA, the CDR3 is TGTGCCAGCAGTCCCTCAGGGTTCTACGAGCAGTACTTC. This gives the protein CASSPSGFYEQYF.

V usage is TRBV6-1 and J usage is TRBJ2-7, with D unresolved. This CDR3 is 11 amino acids long. Germline lookup yields CDR1 MNHNS and CDR2 SASEGT. Trimming took off 8 bases at V and 2 bases at J, with 7 bases between the two ends. CDR3 in DNA: TGTGCCAGCGAACGGACCTACGAGCAGTACTTC. Its translation is CASERTYEQYF.

This chain joins TRBV6-2 or TRBV6-3 and TRBJ1-2; tentative D call: TRBD1 (5 bases). Trimming cost V 8 bases and J 6 bases, with 10 bases left between them. CDR1 and CDR2 from the germline V gene are MNHEY and SVGEGT. The CDR3 loop spans 11 amino acids. For the CDR3, the DNA is TGTGCCAGCGGGCAGGGAAATGGCTACACCTTC. Amino acids: CASGQGNGYTF.

This clonotype was observed once. The CDR3 DNA is TGTGCCAGCAGCGGCCTTCGTAAAAACCATGAGCAGTTCTTC. Translating it yields CASSGLRKNHEQFF. This chain uses TRBV9 with TRBJ2-1; D gene uncertain. The CDR3 runs 14 residues. The germline CDR1 and CDR2 sequences are SGDLS and YYNGEE. V lost 3 bases and J 8 bases, leaving 15 bases between the germline ends. The full variable domain, in which reference TRBV9 and TRBJ2-1 provide the parts outside the CDR3, is DSGVTQTPKHLITATGQRVTLRCSPRSGDLSVYWYQQSLDQGLQFLIQYYNGEERAKGNILERFSAQQFPDLHSELNLSSLELGDSALYFCASSGLRKNHEQFFGPGTRLTVL.

The V call is TRBV29-1, the J call TRBJ2-5; a weak D match, TRBD1 (6 bases). The V end lost 4 bases, the J end lost 1 base, and 10 bases lay between the germline ends. The CDR3 is 13 residues long. Germline V gives CDR1 SQVTM, CDR2 ANQGSEA. CDR3 sequence (DNA): TGCAGCGTTGTAGGCAGGGGCCAAGAGACCCAGTACTTC. Its translation is CSVVGRGQETQYF.

The V call is TRBV19, the J call TRBJ1-2, with 7 bases aligning to TRBD1. CDR3 length equals 15 residues. V trimming: 6 bases; J trimming: 3 bases; junction bases outside the gene matches: 10. Germline V lookup: CDR1 LNHDA, CDR2 SQIVND (reference sequence). CDR3 amino acids: CASSHEGARHYGYTF. The CDR3 nucleotides are TGTGCCAGTAGCCATGAGGGGGCCCGACACTATGGCTACACCTTC.

This chain uses TRBV19 with TRBJ2-5; no clear D. Trimming took 3 bases from V and 7 from J, leaving 15 bases between them. Germline V lookup: CDR1 LNHDA, CDR2 SQIVND (reference sequence). The CDR3 length is 14 residues. The CDR3 region is CASSMQPVGGTQYF. CDR3 bases: TGTGCCAGTAGTATGCAGCCGGTCGGTGGGACCCAGTACTTC.

V is TRBV12-5 and J is TRBJ1-2; D call uncertain. Between the trimmed V and J ends, which lost 7 bases and 0 bases, there was a span of 3 bases. CDR3 length equals 11 residues. CDR1 LGHNT and CDR2 FRNRAP come from the germline V gene. CDR3 sequence: CASATNYGYTF. The CDR3 nucleotides read TGTGCTAGTGCCACTAACTATGGCTACACCTTC.

This sequence joins TRBV27 and TRBJ1-2; 9 bases fit TRBD1. V lost 6 bases and J lost 4; bases outside the gene matches: 6. Germline lookup yields CDR1 MNHEY and CDR2 SMNVEV (reference sequence). The CDR3 extends over 14 amino acids. CDR3 in DNA: TGTGCCAGCAGCGCCGGGACAGGGTTCTATGGCTACACCTTC. Translation gives CASSAGTGFYGYTF.

This chain uses TRBV25-1 with TRBJ1-2; D gene ambiguous. Germline CDR1 and CDR2: MGHDK and SYGVNS. Trimming pared 2 bases from V and 7 bases from J, leaving 8 bases between. This CDR3 contains 12 residues. The CDR3 DNA reads as TGTGCCAGCAGTGAAGAGGGTTTTGGCTACACCTTC. This codes for CASSEEGFGYTF.

As for this clonotype: At one end the junction does not follow the germline gene, possibly because of a read error. The genes are TRBV7-2 and TRBJ1-1, with D possibly TRBD1 on 6 matching bases. CDR3 size: 14 residues. Germline CDR1 reads SGHTA; CDR2 reads FQGNSA. The CDR3 here is CASSSRYRDTEAFF. The CDR3 region has the DNA TGTGCCAGTAGCTCGAGGTACAGGGACACTGAAGCTTTCTTT.

This sequence joins TRBV25-1 and TRBJ1-2; D unclear. V lost 2 bases, J lost 4 bases, and 8 bases lay in between. The CDR3 length is 13 residues. Germline lookup yields CDR1 MGHDK and CDR2 SYGVNS. The CDR3 nucleotides read TGTGCCAGCAGTGAACAGCGGGGCTATGGCTACACCTTC. It encodes CASSEQRGYGYTF.

This clonotype was detected once. The chain combines TRBV3-1 with TRBJ2-3, with 8 bases aligning to TRBD2. CDR3 length: 16 residues. The V gene's germline CDR1 is LGHDT and CDR2 YNNKEL (reference sequence). V was pared by 0 bases and J by 1 base, with 3 bases of the junction left unmatched. The DNA of the CDR3 is TGTGCCAGCAGCCAAGACCGGCGGGGGGGCACAGATACGCAGTATTTT. The encoded protein is CASSQDRRGGTDTQYF.

The count of this clonotype is one. The chain employs TRBV12-3 or TRBV12-4 and TRBJ2-6, with D tentatively TRBD1 (5 bases). CDR3 length: 19 amino acids. V gave up 3 bases and J gave up 3 bases, with 21 bases separating them. The CDR3 loop is CASSLEHRPSFGGANVLTF. The CDR3 DNA is TGTGCCAGCAGTTTGGAACACAGGCCCTCGTTTGGTGGGGCCAACGTCCTGACTTTC.

The DNA for the CDR3 is TGCAGTGCTAGAGATACGCGGGGTCTTAACACAGATACGCAGTATTTT. As protein: CSARDTRGLNTDTQYF. This rearrangement joins TRBV20-1 to TRBJ2-3; D possibly corresponds to TRBD2 (6 bases). V lost 0 bases to trimming and J lost 2 bases, with 15 bases between them. Per germline, CDR1 DFQATT and CDR2 SNEGSKA (reference sequence). CDR3 length: 16 amino acids.

V is TRBV13 and J is TRBJ2-7; 10 nucleotides line up with TRBD1. V shed 5 bases and J 5 bases; nucleotides not matched to a gene: 9. The CDR3 has 15 residues. Germline CDR1 reads PRHDT; CDR2 reads FYEKMQ (reference sequence). CDR3 amino acids: CASSLHTGQGNEQYV. The CDR3 DNA is TGTGCCAGCAGCCTACATACGGGACAGGGGAACGAGCAGTACGTC.